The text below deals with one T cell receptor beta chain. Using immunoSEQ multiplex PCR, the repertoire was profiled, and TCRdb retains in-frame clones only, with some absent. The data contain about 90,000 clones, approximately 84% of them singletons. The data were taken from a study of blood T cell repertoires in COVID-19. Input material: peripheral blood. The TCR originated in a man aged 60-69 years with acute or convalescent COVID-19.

The CDR3 region is CSARQGAGDTQYF. CDR3 bases: TGCAGCGCCAGACAGGGGGCTGGTGATACGCAGTATTTT. This chain joins TRBV29-1 and TRBJ2-3; 10 bases align to TRBD1. The CDR3 totals 13 residues. The germline CDR1 and CDR2 sequences are SQVTM and ANQGSEA. Losses at the gene ends were 7 bases for V and 6 bases for J; bases not matched to a gene: 7.